This TCR beta chain was found in a study of early T cells in non-severe SARS-CoV-2 infection. Study in general: Chains from this unsorted whole-blood bulk RNA could not be paired. Findings of the study overall: Reliance on VDJdb matching favored anti-spike CD8 responses; private and CD4 specificities were missed.

Each cDNA molecule carried a unique molecular identifier. TCRdb fed the 5' RACE reads into MiXCR, producing one record per CDR3 protein. This sample has 65,000 to 95,000 distinct CDR3 sequences, with over 9% found just once. This CDR3 is built from 13 residues. The V and J ends lost 1 base and 6 bases respectively, with 9 bases between them. From germline, CDR1 is DFQATT and CDR2 SNEGSKA (reference sequence). Ten or more counts support this clonotype. The antigen remains undetermined. The chain employs TRBV20-1 and TRBJ1-4; D remains ambiguous. The sequence came from an adult who was a healthcare worker with PCR-confirmed SARS-CoV-2 infection or an uninfected control (not recorded which). Sequenced: whole blood. The CDR3: CSARGGLDEKLFF. The CDR3 coding sequence is TGCAGTGCTAGAGGAGGGCTGGATGAAAAACTGTTTTTT.